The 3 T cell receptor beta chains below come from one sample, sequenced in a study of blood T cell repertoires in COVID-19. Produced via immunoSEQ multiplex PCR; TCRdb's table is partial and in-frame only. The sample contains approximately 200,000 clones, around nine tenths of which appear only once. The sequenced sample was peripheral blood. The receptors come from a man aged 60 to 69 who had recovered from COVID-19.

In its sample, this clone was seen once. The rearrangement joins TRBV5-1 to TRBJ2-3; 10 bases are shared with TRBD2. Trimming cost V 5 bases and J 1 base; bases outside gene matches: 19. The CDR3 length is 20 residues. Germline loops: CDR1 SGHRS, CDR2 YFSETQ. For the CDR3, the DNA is TGCGCCAGCAGTCTTCAGGAGACATTCCTAGCGGGAGATGGCACAGATACGCAGTATTTT. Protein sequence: CASSLQETFLAGDGTDTQYF.

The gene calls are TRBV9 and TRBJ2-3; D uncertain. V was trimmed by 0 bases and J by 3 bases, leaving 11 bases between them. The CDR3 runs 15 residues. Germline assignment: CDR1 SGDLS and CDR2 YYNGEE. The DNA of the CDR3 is TGTGCCAGCAGCGTAGGACACTCAAGTACAGATACGCAGTATTTT. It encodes CASSVGHSSTDTQYF.

CDR3 region: CASSESRTSGRLDTQYF. CDR3 DNA sequence: TGTGCCAGCAGCGAAAGTCGGACTAGCGGGAGACTGGATACGCAGTATTTT. The chain employs TRBV7-8 and TRBJ2-3; TRBD2 matches at 13 bases. Per the germline V gene, CDR1 is SGHVS and CDR2 is FQNEAQ. V was pared by 5 bases and J by 6 bases, with 11 bases of the junction left unmatched. CDR3 length: 17 amino acids.